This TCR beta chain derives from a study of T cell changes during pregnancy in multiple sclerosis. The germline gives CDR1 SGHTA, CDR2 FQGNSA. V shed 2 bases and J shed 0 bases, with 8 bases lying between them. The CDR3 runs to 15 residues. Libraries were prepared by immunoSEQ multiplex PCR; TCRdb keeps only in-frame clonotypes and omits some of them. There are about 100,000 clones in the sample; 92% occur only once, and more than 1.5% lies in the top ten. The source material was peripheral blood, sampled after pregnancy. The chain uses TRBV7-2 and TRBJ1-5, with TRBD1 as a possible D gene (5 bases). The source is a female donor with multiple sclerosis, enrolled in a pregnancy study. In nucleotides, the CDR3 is TGTGCCAGCAGCTTACAGGGTTCTAGCAATCAGCCCCAGCATTTT. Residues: CASSLQGSSNQPQHF.